These 5 T cell receptor beta chains were sequenced from one sample in a study of shared clonotypes between healthy human individuals. Terminally differentiated effector memory CD45RA+ cells were left out of the naive CD8 fraction, which was CD45RO-negative and positively selected for CCR7. Sequencing used immunoSEQ multiplex PCR; TCRdb keeps in-frame clones, though not all of them. The sample shows around 560,000 clones, approximately 95% of them seen only once. The sample was naive CD8+ T cells sorted from blood. Every receptor here comes from a woman aged 30 to 39 in good health.

J is TRBJ2-7 and V is TRBV7-9, with D perhaps matching TRBD1 (7 bases). Germline values: CDR1 SEHNR, CDR2 FQNEAQ (reference sequence). The CDR3 has 15 residues. Deletions cut 5 bases from V and 3 bases from J, with 17 bases between. The CDR3 sequence is CASSRGGTAFYEQYF. Here the CDR3 DNA reads TGTGCCAGCAGCCGTGGGGGGACAGCCTTCTACGAGCAGTACTTC.

The chain joins TRBV2 to TRBJ2-3; D ambiguous. Germline V gives CDR1 SNHLY, CDR2 FYNNEI. The CDR3 covers 18 residues. The V and J ends lost 6 bases and 4 bases respectively, with 26 bases between them. This chain's CDR3 is CASRSWVAEFAPADTQYF. The DNA for the CDR3 is TGTGCCAGCAGGTCCTGGGTGGCCGAATTTGCCCCCGCAGATACGCAGTATTTT.

The gene calls are TRBV28 and TRBJ1-5; 7 bases are shared with TRBD1. There are 17 residues in the CDR3. Per the germline V gene, CDR1 is MDHEN and CDR2 is SYDVKM. With 6 bases clipped from V and 0 bases from J, the junction kept 11 bases outside the gene matches. The DNA for the CDR3 is TGTGCCAGCAGAGCAGAACAGGGGTGGTATAGCAATCAGCCCCAGCATTTT. This gives the protein CASRAEQGWYSNQPQHF.

The V and J genes are TRBV7-9 and TRBJ1-5, with unresolved D. Trimming stripped 4 bases from V and 0 bases from J, with 13 bases between. This CDR3 has 16 amino acids. Germline V gene lookup returns CDR1 SEHNR and CDR2 FQNEAQ (reference sequence). CDR3: CASSSPGGGSNQPQHF. In nucleotides, the CDR3 is TGTGCCAGCAGCTCACCGGGAGGTGGTAGCAATCAGCCCCAGCATTTT. Using reference TRBV7-9 and TRBJ1-5 for the parts outside the CDR3, the full variable domain is DTGVSQNPRHKITKRGQNVTFRCDPISEHNRLYWYRQTLGQGPEFLTYFQNEAQLEKSRLLSDRFSAERPKGSFSTLEIQRTEQGDSAMYLCASSSPGGGSNQPQHFGDGTRLSIL.

The rearrangement joins TRBV4-1 to TRBJ2-7, with TRBD2 matching 8 bases. The CDR3 runs to 16 residues. Germline values: CDR1 MGHRA, CDR2 YSYEKL. Trimming removed 1 base from V and 1 base from J; junction bases left unmatched: 6. The CDR3 loop is CASSQVRGGPSYEQYF. DNA for the CDR3: TGCGCCAGCAGCCAAGTCCGGGGGGGACCATCCTACGAGCAGTACTTC.